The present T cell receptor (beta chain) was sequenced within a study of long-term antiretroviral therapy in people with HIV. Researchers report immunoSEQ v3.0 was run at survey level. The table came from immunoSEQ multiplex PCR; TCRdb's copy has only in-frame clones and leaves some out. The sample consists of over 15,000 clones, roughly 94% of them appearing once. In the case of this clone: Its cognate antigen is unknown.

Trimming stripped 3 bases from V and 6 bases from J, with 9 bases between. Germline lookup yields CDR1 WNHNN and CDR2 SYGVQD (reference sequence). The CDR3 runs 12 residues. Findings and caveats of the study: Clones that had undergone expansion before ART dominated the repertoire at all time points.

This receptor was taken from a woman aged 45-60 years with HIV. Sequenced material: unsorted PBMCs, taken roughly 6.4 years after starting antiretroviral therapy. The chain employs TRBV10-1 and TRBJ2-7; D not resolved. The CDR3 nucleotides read TGCGCCAGCAGTGATAGAAGGGTCGAGCAGTACTTC. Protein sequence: CASSDRRVEQYF.